This T cell receptor (beta chain) was sequenced for a study of shared clonotypes between healthy human individuals. The CDR3 contains 13 residues. Germline V gene data show CDR1 as SGHRS and CDR2 as YFSETQ. J was trimmed by 4 bases and V by 5 bases; bases with no gene match: 2. Only in-frame clones appear in the TCRdb table, and some are missing; sequencing was by immunoSEQ multiplex PCR. The table has approximately 2,300,000 clones, under 95% seen once. This receptor was identified in a man younger than 35 in good health. Some clones in this sample may be carry-over from other donors' samples. The genes are TRBV5-1 and TRBJ2-2, with 7 bases fitting TRBD2. Input material: naive CD4+ T cells from PBMCs. Stated subset: CD45RA+ positively selected. CDR3 loop: CASSASGTGELFF. As DNA, the CDR3 is TGCGCCAGCAGTGCTAGCGGCACCGGGGAGCTGTTTTTT.